This TCR beta chain was identified during a study of shared clonotypes between healthy human individuals. Whole-study results and caveats: Researchers sampled only blood; tissue repertoires likely differ.

The naive CD8 subset, CD45RO-negative cells positively selected for CCR7, excluded terminally differentiated effector memory CD45RA+ cells. Notes on this clone: Antigen unknown.

Measured with immunoSEQ multiplex PCR; TCRdb has only the in-frame clones, and not every one. Seen here are about 1,900,000 clones, about 94% observed once, and the top ten hold around 1%. CDR3 size: 17 residues. V lost 1 base, J lost 3 bases, and 8 bases stayed unmatched. Looked up from germline, CDR1 is GTSNPN and CDR2 is SVGIG (reference sequence). Sequenced sample: naive CD8+ T cells sorted from blood. The receptor was isolated from a man between 18 and 35 years old in good health. The chain joins TRBV30 to TRBJ2-2; TRBD1 agrees at 10 bases. Written as DNA, the CDR3 is TGTGCCTGGAGTGGTGGGCGGGACAGGGGTGACACCGGGGAGCTGTTTTTT. Amino acid sequence: CAWSGGRDRGDTGELFF.